This T cell receptor beta chain was recovered during a study of shared clonotypes between healthy human individuals. Study-wide background: Donors were a couple of women and three men aged 18 to 49. Per donor, CD8 memory used one plate, CD8 naive used two, CD4 memory used three and CD4 naive used three.

Every immunoSEQ plate was one replicate of a subset's evenly spread DNA. Original processing methods: Owing to the provision of junction-only sequences devoid of quality scores by immunoSEQ, filtering differed. The assay was immunoSEQ multiplex PCR, and TCRdb's table has in-frame clones only and misses some. That table gives V, J and clone size, and the DNA gave D and trimming. The table lists around 2.1 million clones, approximately 96% of them singletons. Trimming stripped 7 bases from V and 6 bases from J, with 16 bases between. This CDR3 comprises 13 residues. Looked up from germline, CDR1 is MNHNS and CDR2 is SASEGT.

Sample: naive CD4+ T cells sorted from blood. Subset indicated: CD45RA+ positively selected. The chain couples TRBV6-1 to TRBJ2-7; D is unclear. The sequence came from a man aged 18 to 35 in good health. In DNA, the CDR3 is TGTGCCAGCAACCCGATGGTAGTGAGCGAGCAGTACTTC. Its translation is CASNPMVVSEQYF.